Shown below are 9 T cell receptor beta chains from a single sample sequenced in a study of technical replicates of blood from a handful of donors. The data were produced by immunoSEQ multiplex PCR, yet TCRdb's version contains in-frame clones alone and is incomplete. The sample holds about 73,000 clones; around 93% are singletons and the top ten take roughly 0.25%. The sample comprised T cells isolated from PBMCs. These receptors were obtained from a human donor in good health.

The CDR3 DNA sequence: TGTGCCAGCAGCCCCCGGGGGTTGGGGGGGCTGAATTGCTCCTACAATGAGCAGTTCTTC. The encoded protein is CASSPRGLGGLNCSYNEQFF. V is TRBV7-6 and J is TRBJ2-1; D may be TRBD2 (7 bases). Trimming shortened V by 5 bases and J by 0 bases, and 26 bases separated the two germline ends. This CDR3 comprises 20 residues. Germline CDR1 is SGHVS and CDR2 is FNYEAQ.

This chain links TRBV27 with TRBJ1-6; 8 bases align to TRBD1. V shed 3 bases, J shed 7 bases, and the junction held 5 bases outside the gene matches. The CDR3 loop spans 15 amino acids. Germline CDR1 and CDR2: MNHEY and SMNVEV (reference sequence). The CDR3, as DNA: TGTGCCAGCAGTTTCGACAGGGGTCCGAATTCACCCCTCCACTTT. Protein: CASSFDRGPNSPLHF.

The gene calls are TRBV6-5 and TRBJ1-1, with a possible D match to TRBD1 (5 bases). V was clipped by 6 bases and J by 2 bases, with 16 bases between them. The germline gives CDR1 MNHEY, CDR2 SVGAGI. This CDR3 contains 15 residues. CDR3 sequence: CASSQAIGANTEAFF. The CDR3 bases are TGTGCCAGCAGCCAAGCGATTGGGGCTAACACTGAAGCTTTCTTT.

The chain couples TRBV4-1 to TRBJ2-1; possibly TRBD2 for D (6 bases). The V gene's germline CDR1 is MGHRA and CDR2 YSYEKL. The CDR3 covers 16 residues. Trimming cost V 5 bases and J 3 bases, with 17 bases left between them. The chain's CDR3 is CASSVPGLPIYNEQFF. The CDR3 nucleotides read TGCGCCAGCAGCGTACCGGGACTCCCAATCTACAATGAGCAGTTCTTC.

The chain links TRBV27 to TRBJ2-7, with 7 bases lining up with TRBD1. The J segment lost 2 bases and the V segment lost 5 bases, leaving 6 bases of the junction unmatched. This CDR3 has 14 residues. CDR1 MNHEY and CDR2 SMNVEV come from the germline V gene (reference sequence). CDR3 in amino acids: CASSTRQGAYEQYF. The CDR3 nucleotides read TGTGCCAGCAGTACTAGACAGGGTGCCTACGAGCAGTACTTC.

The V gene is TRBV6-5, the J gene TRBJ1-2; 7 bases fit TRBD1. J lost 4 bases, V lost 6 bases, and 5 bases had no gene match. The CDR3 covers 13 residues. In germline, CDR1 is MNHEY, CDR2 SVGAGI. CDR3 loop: CASRQTGFYGYTF. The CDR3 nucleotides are TGTGCCAGCAGGCAGACAGGGTTCTATGGCTACACCTTC.

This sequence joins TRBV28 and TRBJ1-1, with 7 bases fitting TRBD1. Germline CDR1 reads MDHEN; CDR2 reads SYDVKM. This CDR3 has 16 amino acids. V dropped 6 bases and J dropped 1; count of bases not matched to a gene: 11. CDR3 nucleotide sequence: TGTGCCAGCAGAAAAATTCCAGGGGGTCAGAACACTGAAGCTTTCTTT. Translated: CASRKIPGGQNTEAFF.

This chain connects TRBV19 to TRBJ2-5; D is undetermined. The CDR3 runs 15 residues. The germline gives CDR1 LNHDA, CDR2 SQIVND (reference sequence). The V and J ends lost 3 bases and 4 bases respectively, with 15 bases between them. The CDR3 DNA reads TGTGCCAGTAGTATCGGGTCCGGAGTTGGAGAGACCCAGTACTTC. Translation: CASSIGSGVGETQYF. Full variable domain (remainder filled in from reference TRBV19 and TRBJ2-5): DGGITQSPKYLFRKEGQNVTLSCEQNLNHDAMYWYRQDPGQGLRLIYYSQIVNDFQKGDIAEGYSVSREKKESFPLTVTSAQKNPTAFYLCASSIGSGVGETQYFGPGTRLLVL.

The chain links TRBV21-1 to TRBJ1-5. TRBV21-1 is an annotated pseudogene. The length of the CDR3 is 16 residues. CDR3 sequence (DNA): TGTGCCAGCAGCAACCTATCGGTCGACGGGAATCAGCCCCAGCATTTT. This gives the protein CASSNLSVDGNQPQHF.